What follows are 17 T cell receptor beta chains derived from one specimen sequenced in a study of cytomegalovirus exposure and HLA in healthy donors. The primer mix had 60 Vbeta and 13 Jbeta primers. The table came from immunoSEQ multiplex PCR; TCRdb's copy has only in-frame clones and leaves some out. The sample has 140,000 to 150,000 clones; roughly 9.8% are singletons. Sequenced: PBMCs. These receptors were taken from a man aged 45-60 years in good health and CMV-seronegative.

The chain is built from TRBV4-1 and TRBJ2-7; 7 nucleotides match TRBD1. The ends lost 4 bases at V and 1 base at J; junction bases unmatched: 7. CDR1 and CDR2 from the germline V gene are MGHRA and YSYEKL. This CDR3 has 15 residues. DNA for the CDR3: TGCGCCAGCAGCCCGACAGGGCTCCTATCCTACGAGCAGTACTTC. It codes for CASSPTGLLSYEQYF.

This clone was picked up a small number of times. The chain joins TRBV21-1 to TRBJ1-1. TRBV21-1 is annotated as a pseudogene. This CDR3 has 13 amino acids. DNA for the CDR3: TGTGCCAGCAGCTCGGGAGGGGAGAGGGAAGCTTTCTTT. It specifies CASSSGGEREAFF.

V is TRBV5-6 and J is TRBJ1-2; TRBD1 agrees at 9 bases. The germline V gene encodes CDR1 SGHDT and CDR2 YYEEEE. The CDR3 sequence is 15 residues long. After removal of 4 bases from V and 2 bases from J, the junction contained 6 bases not matched to a gene. CDR3: CASSGGTGSNYGYTF. The DNA for the CDR3 is TGTGCCAGCAGCGGGGGGACAGGGTCGAACTATGGCTACACCTTC.

This rearrangement joins TRBV11-2 to TRBJ2-5; D call uncertain. The CDR3 runs to 16 residues. Looked up from germline, CDR1 is SGHAT and CDR2 is FQNNGV. The V and J ends lost 0 bases and 5 bases respectively, with 16 bases between them. CDR3 in DNA: TGTGCCAGCAGCTTAGATCAGCAGGTAGTTGGCGAGACCCAGTACTTC. Translation gives CASSLDQQVVGETQYF.

This clone was observed a single time. The chain couples TRBV10-2 to TRBJ2-1, with D possibly being TRBD2 (7 bases). Between the trimmed V and J ends, which lost 8 bases and 2 bases, there was a span of 13 bases. Germline CDR1 reads WSHSY; CDR2 reads SAAADI. The CDR3 is 14 residues long. CDR3 nucleotides: TGCGCCAGCGGGAGGGGGGCCACCTACAATGAGCAGTTCTTC. As protein: CASGRGATYNEQFF.

The V call is TRBV6-1, the J call TRBJ1-2; 7 bases line up with TRBD1. Losses at the gene ends were 5 bases for V and 8 bases for J; bases not matched to a gene: 5. The CDR3 spans 12 residues. CDR1 MNHNS and CDR2 SASEGT come from the germline V gene. CDR3 nucleotides: TGTGCCAGCAGTTCGACAGGGTGGGGCTACACCTTC. Its translation: CASSSTGWGYTF.

The gene calls are TRBV7-8 and TRBJ1-3; a possible D gene is TRBD1 (6 bases). Per the germline V gene, CDR1 is SGHVS and CDR2 is FQNEAQ. V dropped 5 bases and J dropped 0 bases, with 20 bases sitting between them. This CDR3 spans 18 amino acids. CDR3 in amino acids: CASSPVGGAQHSGNTIYF. Here the CDR3 DNA reads TGTGCCAGCAGCCCCGTCGGGGGGGCGCAACACTCTGGAAACACCATATATTTT. Full variable domain (remainder filled in from reference TRBV7-8 and TRBJ1-3): GAGVSQSPRYKVAKRGQDVALRCDPISGHVSLFWYQQALGQGPEFLTYFQNEAQLDKSGLPSDRFFAERPEGSVSTLKIQRTQQEDSAVYLCASSPVGGAQHSGNTIYFGEGSWLTVV.

Only a few counts were recorded for this clone. The rearrangement links TRBV9 to TRBJ1-1; TRBD1 agrees at 9 bases. Germline CDR1 reads SGDLS; CDR2 reads YYNGEE. The CDR3 covers 15 residues. Trimming took 2 bases from V and 2 from J; bases not matched to a gene: 4. The CDR3 loop is CASSVLDRGNTEAFF. DNA for the CDR3: TGTGCCAGCAGCGTCTTGGACAGGGGCAACACTGAAGCTTTCTTT.

The chain has TRBV28 and TRBJ2-5, with D possibly TRBD1 on 5 matching bases. The V end lost 6 bases, the J end lost 1 base, and 9 bases lay between the germline ends. The CDR3 has 13 amino acids. Germline assignment: CDR1 MDHEN and CDR2 SYDVKM. The CDR3: CASSQGRQETQYF. CDR3 bases: TGTGCCAGCAGCCAGGGTCGCCAAGAGACCCAGTACTTC. Full variable domain (missing parts from reference TRBV28 and TRBJ2-5): DVKVTQSSRYLVKRTGEKVFLECVQDMDHENMFWYRQDPGLGLRLIYFSYDVKMKEKGDIPEGYSVSREKKERFSLILESASTNQTSMYLCASSQGRQETQYFGPGTRLLVL.

A few counts support this clone. At one end the junction does not follow the germline gene, possibly because of a read error. The rearrangement joins TRBV7-7 to TRBJ2-5; D may be TRBD2 (6 bases). Germline assignment: CDR1 SSHAT and CDR2 FNYEAQ (reference sequence). CDR3 length equals 15 residues. The chain's CDR3 is CASSLSGGRRETQYF. Written as DNA, the CDR3 is TGTGCTAGCAGCCTCTCGGGTGGGAGGCGAGAGACCCAGTACTTC.

The V call is TRBV18, the J call TRBJ2-2, with D perhaps TRBD2 (6 bases). CDR3 length: 14 residues. Germline V gene data show CDR1 as KGHSH and CDR2 as LQKENI. Trimming stripped 6 bases from V and 5 bases from J, with 13 bases between. The CDR3 DNA sequence: TGTGCCAGCTCCCCCCGGGAGAGGACCGGGGAGCTGTTTTTT. Protein sequence: CASSPRERTGELFF.

The gene calls are TRBV19 and TRBJ1-4; 9 nucleotides line up with TRBD1. V lost 4 bases to trimming and J lost 3 bases; unmatched junction nucleotides: 3. The length of the CDR3 is 15 residues. Germline V CDR1 and CDR2: LNHDA, SQIVND (reference sequence). The chain's CDR3 is CASSTDRGANEKLFF. CDR3 sequence (DNA): TGTGCCAGTAGTACGGACAGGGGCGCTAATGAAAAACTGTTTTTT.

The chain has TRBV21-1 and TRBJ1-5; the D segment call TRBD1 is taken from the table without a DNA check. TRBV21-1 is classified as a pseudogene. CDR3 size: 16 residues. In DNA, the CDR3 is TGTGCCAGCAGCGACCGGGACACAGATAGCAATCAGCCCCAGCATTTT. Its translation is CASSDRDTDSNQPQHF.

Only a few counts were recorded for this clone. V and J are TRBV30 and TRBJ2-1, with TRBD1 matching over 8 bases. Germline CDR1 is GTSNPN and CDR2 is SVGIG (reference sequence). Trimming at V came to 5 bases and at J to 3 bases, leaving 6 bases not matched to a gene. The CDR3 length is 14 residues. The CDR3 sequence: CAWVQGQGYNEQFF. In nucleotides, the CDR3 is TGTGCCTGGGTCCAAGGACAGGGCTACAATGAGCAGTTCTTC.

This clone was seen a handful of times. The chain's CDR3 is CASRRGGGYVGNQPQHF. CDR3 coding DNA: TGTGCCAGCAGGAGAGGGGGCGGGTATGTGGGCAATCAGCCCCAGCATTTT. This chain connects TRBV27 to TRBJ1-5, with 7 nucleotides matching TRBD1. Germline V lookup: CDR1 MNHEY, CDR2 SMNVEV (reference sequence). The CDR3 runs to 17 residues. J gave up 2 bases and V 6 bases, and 13 bases lay outside the gene matches.

The sample holds a few counts of this clone. The gene calls are TRBV10-1 and TRBJ2-7; 8 nucleotides line up with TRBD1. The CDR3 has 15 amino acids. The germline V gene has CDR1 WNHNN and CDR2 SYGVQD (reference sequence). J lost 2 bases, V lost 1 base, and 4 bases had no gene match. This CDR3 is CASSELAGGTYEQYF. Here the CDR3 DNA reads TGCGCCAGCAGTGAGTTGGCAGGGGGCACCTACGAGCAGTACTTC.

This clone was recorded a few times. The chain employs TRBV7-9 and TRBJ1-5, with D tentatively TRBD1 (6 bases). The CDR3 runs to 18 residues. The germline V gene has CDR1 SEHNR and CDR2 FQNEAQ (reference sequence). V was shortened by 0 bases and J by 0 bases, with 15 bases between the two germline ends. The CDR3 region is CASSLALGGLYSNQPQHF. The CDR3 nucleotides are TGTGCCAGCAGCTTAGCGCTGGGGGGGCTTTATAGCAATCAGCCCCAGCATTTT.